What follows are 20 T cell receptor beta chains derived from one specimen sequenced in a study of blood T cell repertoires in COVID-19. This table comes from immunoSEQ multiplex PCR, and its TCRdb copy is limited to in-frame clones, with some not included. Among tens of thousands of clones listed, 82% were seen once. Sequencing was done on a sample of peripheral blood. These receptors originate from a human donor in a cohort sampled during active COVID-19.

The V gene is TRBV6-6, the J gene TRBJ1-6; possible D gene TRBD1, 6 bases. The CDR3 loop spans 15 amino acids. Germline V gene sequence: CDR1 MNHNY, CDR2 SVGAGI (reference sequence). Trimming cost V 9 bases and J 3 bases, with 15 bases left between them. The DNA for the CDR3 is TGTGCCAGTGGGCAGGGGTCCGTCTATAATTCACCCCTCCACTTT. This gives the protein CASGQGSVYNSPLHF.

The chain uses TRBV6-6 and TRBJ2-1; D is uncertain. There are 15 residues in the CDR3. With 0 bases removed from V and 8 bases from J, the gap between germline ends came to 14 bases. CDR1 is MNHNY and CDR2 is SVGAGI in the germline V gene (reference sequence). CDR3 sequence reads: CASSYSRASRDEQFF. The CDR3 bases are TGTGCCAGCAGTTACTCGAGAGCGAGCCGCGATGAGCAGTTCTTC.

This chain uses TRBV7-9 with TRBJ1-4; TRBD1 agrees at 8 bases. The CDR3 covers 15 residues. The germline V gene has CDR1 SEHNR and CDR2 FQNEAQ (reference sequence). V dropped 3 bases and J dropped 5; count of bases not matched to a gene: 5. CDR3 loop: CASSLTTGANEKLFF. CDR3 in DNA: TGTGCCAGCAGCTTGACGACAGGGGCAAATGAAAAACTGTTTTTT.

J is TRBJ2-7 and V is TRBV20-1; 7 bases fit TRBD1. J was trimmed by 6 bases and V by 5 bases; bases with no gene match: 1. The CDR3 spans 10 residues. Germline loops: CDR1 DFQATT, CDR2 SNEGSKA (reference sequence). The CDR3 region is CSAEGAEQYF. The CDR3 nucleotides are TGCAGTGCTGAGGGGGCCGAGCAGTACTTC.

This clone was seen once. V gene TRBV12-2 combines with J gene TRBJ2-5; whether TRBD2, the table's D call, matches the DNA was not checked. TRBV12-2 counts as a pseudogene. The CDR3 sequence is 15 residues long. The CDR3 loop is CASRLRPDTQETQYF. The CDR3 DNA is TGTGCAAGTCGCTTGCGGCCGGATACCCAAGAGACCCAGTACTTC.

The chain uses TRBV10-1 and TRBJ2-3; 10 positions agree with TRBD1. The germline gives CDR1 WNHNN, CDR2 SYGVQD (reference sequence). Losses at the gene ends were 6 bases for V and 0 bases for J; bases not matched to a gene: 9. This CDR3 spans 17 amino acids. CDR3 protein: CASSETGTGVSTDTQYF. CDR3 DNA sequence: TGCGCCAGCAGCGAAACCGGGACAGGGGTGAGCACAGATACGCAGTATTTT.

The V gene is TRBV7-2, the J gene TRBJ2-7; D might be TRBD1 (5 bases). CDR1 is SGHTA and CDR2 is FQGNSA in the germline V gene. This CDR3 has 17 amino acids. V was cut by 1 base and J by 3 bases, with 19 bases left in between. The CDR3 spells CASSLEGRTSTFYEQYF. DNA of the CDR3: TGTGCCAGCAGCTTAGAGGGTCGGACATCTACCTTCTACGAGCAGTACTTC.

The rearrangement links TRBV2 to TRBJ2-7; 12 positions match TRBD2. Germline CDR1 SNHLY, CDR2 FYNNEI. The CDR3 totals 14 residues. After removal of 6 bases from V and 2 bases from J, the junction contained 2 bases not matched to a gene. This chain's CDR3 is CASRRLAGAYEQYF. The CDR3 DNA sequence: TGTGCCAGCAGACGACTAGCGGGGGCCTACGAGCAGTACTTC. The variable domain in full, completed from reference TRBV2 and TRBJ2-7, reads EPEVTQTPSHQVTQMGQEVILRCVPISNHLYFYWYRQILGQKVEFLVSFYNNEISEKSEIFDDQFSVERPDGSNFTLKIRSTKLEDSAMYFCASRRLAGAYEQYFGPGTRLTVT.

The V gene is TRBV5-1, the J gene TRBJ2-7, with D possibly matching TRBD1 (6 bases). The CDR3 totals 16 residues. CDR1 is SGHRS and CDR2 is YFSETQ in the germline V gene. With 0 bases removed from V and 1 base from J, the gap between germline ends came to 14 bases. In nucleotides, the CDR3 is TGCGCCAGCAGCTTGGCCCTTAGGACAGCGTCCTACGAGCAGTACTTC. Its protein is CASSLALRTASYEQYF.

The J gene is TRBJ2-1, the V gene TRBV10-3; 7 positions agree with TRBD1. V lost 6 bases, J lost 11 bases, and 16 bases stayed unmatched. The germline CDR1 and CDR2 sequences are ENHRY and SYGVKD. The CDR3 has 15 residues. In nucleotides, the CDR3 is TGTGCCATCAGCGGGACAGCCACCCGGCTGTATAAGCAGTTCTTC. As protein: CAISGTATRLYKQFF.

This sequence joins TRBV7-9 and TRBJ1-1; TRBD1 matches at 8 bases. With V trimmed by 7 bases and J by 1 base, 5 bases remained unmatched. Per germline, CDR1 SEHNR and CDR2 FQNEAQ (reference sequence). The CDR3 consists of 14 residues. The CDR3, as DNA: TGTGCCAGCAACGAACAGGGGGGGAACACTGAAGCTTTCTTT. Residues: CASNEQGGNTEAFF.

This chain links TRBV18 with TRBJ2-7; TRBD2 aligns across 10 bases. V shed 6 bases, J shed 6 bases, and the junction held 8 bases outside the gene matches. The CDR3 contains 14 residues. Germline-derived CDR1 and CDR2 are KGHSH and LQKENI. This CDR3 reads CASSSGLADSEQYF. The CDR3 region has the DNA TGTGCCAGCTCCAGCGGACTAGCGGACTCCGAGCAGTACTTC. Filled out from reference TRBV18 and TRBJ2-7, the complete variable domain reads NAGVMQNPRHLVRRRGQEARLRCSPMKGHSHVYWYRQLPEEGLKFMVYLQKENIIDESGMPKERFSAEFPKEGPSILRIQQVVRGDSAAYFCASSSGLADSEQYFGPGTRLTVT.

A few counts support this clone. The chain couples TRBV5-4 to TRBJ1-6; D ambiguous. Trimming removed 6 bases at V and 6 bases at J, with 16 bases between. Germline-derived CDR1 and CDR2 are SGHNT and YYREEE (reference sequence). The CDR3 is 15 amino acids. CDR3 in amino acids: CASTIIGVSNSPLHF. As DNA, the CDR3 is TGTGCCAGCACTATAATCGGGGTTAGTAATTCACCCCTCCACTTT.

This clone occurred once. The CDR3 is CAIATDGDTQYF. The DNA of the CDR3 is TGTGCCATCGCGACCGACGGGGATACGCAGTATTTT. The chain uses TRBV10-3 and TRBJ2-3; D uncertain. Germline CDR1 is ENHRY and CDR2 is SYGVKD. Trimming shortened V by 8 bases and J by 6 bases, and 12 bases separated the two germline ends. This CDR3 comprises 12 residues.

This clone has a handful of counts. J is TRBJ1-4 and V is TRBV7-8, with D possibly matching TRBD1 (5 bases). This CDR3 contains 14 residues. In germline, CDR1 is SGHVS, CDR2 FQNEAQ. V lost 4 bases and J lost 8, with 14 bases in between. CDR3 protein: CASSSGAGREKLFF. CDR3 nucleotides: TGTGCCAGCAGCTCTGGGGCAGGACGAGAAAAACTGTTTTTT.

This chain joins TRBV5-1 and TRBJ2-1; tentative D call: TRBD2 (6 bases). The CDR3 runs 15 residues. V shed 2 bases and J shed 3 bases, with 12 bases lying between them. Germline V gene lookup returns CDR1 SGHRS and CDR2 YFSETQ. Here the CDR3 reads CASSFAGGYYNEQFF. CDR3 sequence (DNA): TGCGCCAGCAGCTTTGCCGGGGGTTACTACAATGAGCAGTTCTTC.

The J gene is TRBJ2-5, the V gene TRBV6-2 or TRBV6-3, with 9 nucleotides matching TRBD2. The CDR3 loop spans 17 amino acids. Trimming at V came to 2 bases and at J to 5 bases, leaving 12 bases not matched to a gene. The germline V gene has CDR1 MNHEY and CDR2 SVGEGT. The CDR3, as DNA: TGTGCCAGCAGTTACGGCTCACTAGCGGGCCGAGGGGAGACCCAGTACTTC. Residues: CASSYGSLAGRGETQYF.

This chain links TRBV19 with TRBJ2-3; 9 bases agree with TRBD1. The CDR3 spans 15 residues. Germline CDR1 reads LNHDA; CDR2 reads SQIVND (reference sequence). With V trimmed by 6 bases and J by 5 bases, 9 bases remained unmatched. The CDR3 DNA follows: TGTGCCAGTAGCAAAAGACAGGGGGATCAAGATACGCAGTATTTT. It yields the protein CASSKRQGDQDTQYF.

Only one count was recorded for this clone. This chain links TRBV6-6 with TRBJ2-6; weak D call: TRBD2 (5 bases). The germline V and J ends were trimmed by 8 bases and 12 bases, with 17 bases remaining between them. The CDR3 has 13 residues. Germline CDR1 is MNHNY and CDR2 is SVGAGI (reference sequence). For the CDR3, the DNA is TGTGCCAGCCGCTCCGGGCCCGAGGGCGTCCTGACTTTC. Protein product: CASRSGPEGVLTF.

The CDR3 DNA reads TGTGCCTCCTCGATCCGGGACAGGGCCACTGAAGCTTTCTTT. This translates into CASSIRDRATEAFF. J is TRBJ1-1 and V is TRBV27; 9 bases agree with TRBD1. V was pared by 11 bases and J by 4 bases, with 11 bases of the junction left unmatched. In germline, CDR1 is MNHEY, CDR2 SMNVEV (reference sequence). This CDR3 region has 14 residues.